Below, one T cell receptor beta chain is given with its context. Its specificity is not known. The sample originates from a study of cytotoxic CD8 clonotypes in ibrutinib-treated CLL. Across the study: Recorded responses included some 24 partial and 2 complete; following median approximately 5.5 years, roughly 15 stayed remitted and roughly 12 progressed.

Sequenced by immunoSEQ multiplex PCR; TCRdb stores in-frame clones only, minus some. Among approximately 140,000 clones listed, under 95% were seen once. Study-wide results and caveats: Ibrutinib response saw clonality rise, and progression saw it return toward baseline.

After removal of 4 bases from V and 7 bases from J, the junction contained 17 bases not matched to a gene. The V gene's germline CDR1 is SGHKS and CDR2 YYEKEE (reference sequence). The length of the CDR3 is 17 residues. This chain uses TRBV5-5 with TRBJ1-3; 7 bases align to TRBD1. Sequenced material: PBMCs, taken after 12 months of ibrutinib treatment. The TCR comes from a human donor with chronic lymphocytic leukemia. CDR3 nucleotides: TGTGCCAGCAGCCGTGGACAGGCCGAAGCCGGGGCGAACACCATATATTTT. Amino acid sequence: CASSRGQAEAGANTIYF.